Listed below are T cell receptor beta chains from one sample, sequenced in a study of shared clonotypes between healthy human individuals. The repertoire was sequenced with immunoSEQ multiplex PCR; TCRdb's copy has only in-frame clones and lacks some. The sample records about 110,000 clones, approximately 70% being singletons. Sequenced sample: memory CD8+ T cells sorted from blood. These receptors were taken from a woman younger than 45 in good health. Both conserved end residues are part of each CDR3. The D gene is left open where the match is weak. Clone size is stated in some rows and not others, as once, few, many or a class when expanded.

abundance: .
j_gene: TRBJ2-7
d_gene: .
v_gene: TRBV11-2
CDR3aa: CASSLEGPGEQYF
CDR3nt: TGTGCCAGCAGCTTAGAGGGGCCGGGGGAGCAGTACTTC

abundance: .
j_gene: TRBJ1-2
d_gene: TRBD1
v_gene: TRBV30
CDR3aa: CASIDRDRGIYGYTF
CDR3nt: TGTGCCTCCATAGACCGGGACAGGGGAATCTATGGCTACACCTTC

abundance: few
j_gene: TRBJ2-7
d_gene: .
v_gene: TRBV5-8
CDR3aa: CASSFFGGLGYEQYF
CDR3nt: TGTGCCAGCAGCTTTTTCGGGGGGCTGGGATACGAGCAGTACTTC

abundance: .
j_gene: TRBJ2-1
d_gene: TRBD1
v_gene: TRBV7-6
CDR3aa: CASRPGQGSVGNEQFF
CDR3nt: TGTGCCAGCAGACCAGGACAGGGGAGCGTGGGGAATGAGCAGTTCTTC

abundance: .
j_gene: TRBJ1-2
d_gene: .
v_gene: TRBV19
CDR3aa: CASRQEGNYGYTF
CDR3nt: TGTGCCAGTAGGCAGGAGGGAAACTATGGCTACACCTTC

abundance: .
j_gene: TRBJ2-3
d_gene: .
v_gene: TRBV15
CDR3aa: CATSPDLRRTDTQYF
CDR3nt: TGTGCCACCAGTCCCGACCTCAGGAGGACAGATACGCAGTATTTT

abundance: .
j_gene: TRBJ2-1
d_gene: .
v_gene: TRBV10-3
CDR3aa: CATRSGARYNEQFF
CDR3nt: TGTGCCACCCGAAGCGGAGCCCGGTACAATGAGCAGTTCTTC

abundance: .
j_gene: TRBJ2-1
d_gene: .
v_gene: TRBV2
CDR3aa: CASSKTGGVRSYNEQFF
CDR3nt: TGTGCCAGCAGCAAAACGGGGGGCGTTCGCTCCTACAATGAGCAGTTCTTC

abundance: .
j_gene: TRBJ1-2
d_gene: .
v_gene: TRBV28
CDR3aa: CASRASGPVGLNYGYTF
CDR3nt: TGTGCCAGCAGGGCCTCGGGACCGGTGGGACTTAACTATGGCTACACCTTC

abundance: .
j_gene: TRBJ2-7
d_gene: .
v_gene: TRBV5-1
CDR3aa: CASSTDVLDWISSYEQYF
CDR3nt: TGCGCCAGCAGCACCGACGTTTTGGACTGGATTAGCTCCTACGAGCAGTACTTC

abundance: .
j_gene: TRBJ1-4
d_gene: TRBD1
v_gene: TRBV7-9
CDR3aa: CASSRRPGQGLQKLFF
CDR3nt: TGTGCCAGCAGCCGCCGACCGGGACAGGGACTTCAGAAACTGTTTTTT

abundance: .
j_gene: TRBJ2-7
d_gene: TRBD2
v_gene: TRBV27
CDR3aa: CASSPLAGDYEQYF
CDR3nt: TGTGCCAGCAGCCCACTAGCGGGAGACTACGAGCAGTACTTC

abundance: .
j_gene: TRBJ2-7
d_gene: .
v_gene: TRBV1
CDR3aa: CTSSKPGQIPYEQYF
CDR3nt: TGCACCAGCAGCAAACCGGGACAGATTCCCTACGAGCAGTACTTC

abundance: once
j_gene: TRBJ2-7
d_gene: TRBD1
v_gene: TRBV11-2
CDR3aa: CASSPGTGWEQYF
CDR3nt: TGTGCCAGCAGCCCCGGGACAGGGTGGGAGCAGTACTTC

abundance: .
j_gene: TRBJ2-7
d_gene: .
v_gene: TRBV30
CDR3aa: CAWSGLEHEQYF
CDR3nt: TGTGCCTGGAGTGGGCTAGAGCACGAGCAGTACTTC

abundance: .
j_gene: TRBJ1-4
d_gene: .
v_gene: TRBV28
CDR3aa: CASSSNPHRTGTNEKLFF
CDR3nt: TGTGCCAGCAGTTCAAACCCTCACAGGACGGGAACTAATGAAAAACTGTTTTTT

abundance: few
j_gene: TRBJ2-7
d_gene: .
v_gene: TRBV25-1
CDR3aa: CASSTALESGAVPYEQYF
CDR3nt: TGTGCCAGCAGTACTGCCTTAGAGTCGGGGGCCGTACCCTACGAGCAGTACTTC

abundance: few
j_gene: TRBJ2-7
d_gene: TRBD2
v_gene: TRBV7-2
CDR3aa: CASSRTSVGYEQYF
CDR3nt: TGTGCCAGCAGCCGGACTAGCGTCGGCTACGAGCAGTACTTC

abundance: .
j_gene: TRBJ2-7
d_gene: .
v_gene: TRBV5-6
CDR3aa: CASSWSDSSYEQYF
CDR3nt: TGTGCCAGCAGCTGGTCGGACAGCTCCTACGAGCAGTACTTC

abundance: few
j_gene: TRBJ2-5
d_gene: TRBD2
v_gene: TRBV25-1
CDR3aa: CASSRNLAGGTQETQYF
CDR3nt: TGTGCCAGCAGCCGGAACCTAGCGGGAGGGACGCAAGAGACCCAGTACTTC

abundance: .
j_gene: TRBJ2-7
d_gene: .
v_gene: TRBV7-8
CDR3aa: CASSGAGGPVDEQYF
CDR3nt: TGTGCCAGCAGCGGAGCGGGCGGACCGGTGGACGAGCAGTACTTC

abundance: .
j_gene: TRBJ2-1
d_gene: .
v_gene: TRBV27
CDR3aa: CASSAWDPSNEQFF
CDR3nt: TGTGCCAGCAGTGCCTGGGACCCATCCAATGAGCAGTTCTTC

abundance: .
j_gene: TRBJ2-1
d_gene: TRBD2
v_gene: TRBV7-7
CDR3aa: CASSFRLAGVGNEQFF
CDR3nt: TGTGCCAGCAGCTTTAGACTAGCGGGAGTCGGAAATGAGCAGTTCTTC

abundance: .
j_gene: TRBJ1-2
d_gene: TRBD1
v_gene: TRBV5-8
CDR3aa: CASSPVTGGSEYGYTF
CDR3nt: TGTGCCAGCAGCCCCGTGACAGGGGGCTCGGAGTATGGCTACACCTTC

abundance: .
j_gene: TRBJ2-7
d_gene: TRBD1
v_gene: TRBV15
CDR3aa: CATSRDRGYEQYF
CDR3nt: TGTGCCACCAGCAGGGACAGGGGCTACGAGCAGTACTTC

abundance: few
j_gene: TRBJ1-2
d_gene: TRBD1
v_gene: TRBV6-1
CDR3aa: CASSEAGTGSYYGYTF
CDR3nt: TGTGCCAGCAGTGAAGCCGGGACAGGGAGTTACTATGGCTACACCTTC

abundance: once
j_gene: TRBJ1-1
d_gene: .
v_gene: TRBV4-1
CDR3aa: CASSQASVNTEAFF
CDR3nt: TGCGCCAGCAGCCAAGCGAGTGTGAACACTGAAGCTTTCTTT

abundance: .
j_gene: TRBJ2-5
d_gene: .
v_gene: TRBV28
CDR3aa: CASSYRYQETQYF
CDR3nt: TGTGCCAGCAGTTACAGGTACCAAGAGACCCAGTACTTC

abundance: .
j_gene: TRBJ2-7
d_gene: .
v_gene: TRBV5-6
CDR3aa: CASSFNLRGPYEQYF
CDR3nt: TGTGCCAGCAGCTTTAATCTGCGGGGACCCTACGAGCAGTACTTC

abundance: many
j_gene: TRBJ2-6
d_gene: TRBD2
v_gene: TRBV5-8
CDR3aa: CASSSPGLAVTSGANVLTF
CDR3nt: TGTGCCAGCAGCTCCCCGGGACTAGCGGTTACCTCTGGGGCCAACGTCCTGACTTTC

abundance: few
j_gene: TRBJ2-4
d_gene: TRBD2
v_gene: TRBV14
CDR3aa: CASSQDRLAGKTKNIQYF
CDR3nt: TGTGCCAGCAGCCAAGATAGGCTAGCGGGAAAAACCAAAAACATTCAGTACTTC

abundance: .
j_gene: TRBJ1-4
d_gene: .
v_gene: TRBV2
CDR3aa: CASSELQGGEKLFF
CDR3nt: TGTGCCAGCAGTGAATTACAGGGTGGAGAAAAACTGTTTTTT

abundance: .
j_gene: TRBJ1-6
d_gene: TRBD1
v_gene: TRBV19
CDR3aa: CASSPGQVLPLHF
CDR3nt: TGTGCCAGTAGTCCGGGACAGGTGCTACCCCTCCACTTT

abundance: .
j_gene: TRBJ2-5
d_gene: TRBD2
v_gene: TRBV4-2
CDR3aa: CASSQGIAGVQETQYF
CDR3nt: TGTGCCAGCAGCCAAGGGATAGCGGGAGTTCAGGAGACCCAGTACTTC

abundance: .
j_gene: TRBJ2-1
d_gene: .
v_gene: TRBV7-8
CDR3aa: CASRLTQGGEQFF
CDR3nt: TGTGCCAGCAGACTTACTCAGGGCGGGGAGCAGTTCTTC

abundance: .
j_gene: TRBJ2-6
d_gene: .
v_gene: TRBV9
CDR3aa: CASSVAQGLINSGANVLTF
CDR3nt: TGTGCCAGCAGCGTAGCTCAGGGTTTGATAAACTCTGGGGCCAACGTCCTGACTTTC

abundance: once
j_gene: TRBJ2-7
d_gene: .
v_gene: TRBV7-9
CDR3aa: CASGRPRYEQYF
CDR3nt: TGTGCCAGCGGGAGACCTCGATACGAGCAGTACTTC

abundance: many
j_gene: TRBJ1-1
d_gene: .
v_gene: TRBV19
CDR3aa: CASSRGAGYTEAFF
CDR3nt: TGTGCCAGTAGTCGGGGGGCGGGGTACACTGAAGCTTTCTTT

abundance: .
j_gene: TRBJ2-1
d_gene: TRBD2
v_gene: TRBV19
CDR3aa: CASTPPAGVRPDNEQFF
CDR3nt: TGTGCCAGTACCCCCCCCGCGGGAGTCCGCCCTGACAATGAGCAGTTCTTC

abundance: .
j_gene: TRBJ1-1
d_gene: .
v_gene: TRBV7-2
CDR3aa: CASSLTSPGDTEAFF
CDR3nt: TGTGCCAGCAGCTTAACTTCTCCGGGAGACACTGAAGCTTTCTTT

abundance: .
j_gene: TRBJ2-5
d_gene: .
v_gene: TRBV30
CDR3aa: CAWSVRDYIQETQYF
CDR3nt: TGTGCCTGGAGTGTACGAGACTACATCCAAGAGACCCAGTACTTC

abundance: .
j_gene: TRBJ2-7
d_gene: .
v_gene: TRBV7-9
CDR3aa: CASSPNSYEQYF
CDR3nt: TGTGCCAGCAGCCCGAATTCCTACGAGCAGTACTTC

abundance: .
j_gene: TRBJ1-1
d_gene: .
v_gene: TRBV7-9
CDR3aa: CASSVGRNTEAFF
CDR3nt: TGTGCCAGCAGCGTGGGTCGGAACACTGAAGCTTTCTTT

abundance: few
j_gene: TRBJ1-4
d_gene: .
v_gene: TRBV18
CDR3aa: CASSPQREKLFF
CDR3nt: TGTGCCAGCTCACCACAGAGGGAAAAACTGTTTTTT